The present entry profiles one T cell receptor (beta chain) with its context. This record belongs to a study of T cells expressing NK-cell markers. TCRdb re-called the 5' RACE reads and catalogs CDR3 proteins one per entry, DNA excluded. The specimen's table records 550,000 or so distinct CDR3 sequences. The CDR3 is made up of 16 amino acids. Looked up from germline, CDR1 is SQVTM and CDR2 is ANQGSEA. The chain carries TRBV29-1 and TRBJ1-2; the D call of TRBD1 rests on TCRdb alone, since no DNA is present to check it. The receptor's source is a man in his late teens or twenties in good health. Sequenced input: blood T cells: a sorted CD56 or NKG2C T cell subset, CD4+ or CD8+ T cells, or bulk PBMC T cells (not recorded which). The CDR3 reads CSVEGKGLGHDYGYTF.